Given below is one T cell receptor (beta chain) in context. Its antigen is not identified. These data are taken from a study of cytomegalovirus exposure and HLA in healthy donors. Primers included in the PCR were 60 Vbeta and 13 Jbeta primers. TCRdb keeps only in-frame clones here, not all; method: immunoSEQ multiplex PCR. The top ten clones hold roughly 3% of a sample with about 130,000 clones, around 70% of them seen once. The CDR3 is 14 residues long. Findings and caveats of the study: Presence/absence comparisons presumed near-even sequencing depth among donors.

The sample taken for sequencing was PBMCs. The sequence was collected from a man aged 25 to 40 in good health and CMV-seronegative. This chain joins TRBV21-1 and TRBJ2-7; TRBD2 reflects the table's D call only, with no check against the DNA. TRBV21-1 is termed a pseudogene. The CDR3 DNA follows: TGTGCCGGCGGCAAAGGGGAGCCCGCCTACGAGCAGTACTTC. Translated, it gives CAGGKGEPAYEQYF.